This T cell receptor (beta chain) was found in a study of shared clonotypes between healthy human individuals (TCRdb year 2020). Background on the whole study: A few men and two women, aged 18 to 49 years, made up the cohort. For each donor, CD4 naive and CD4 memory were each run on three plates, CD8 naive on two plates, and CD8 memory on one plate. To estimate repertoire size and how much clonotype sharing occurs between individuals, the study deeply sequenced the blood TCR repertoires of 5 or 6 healthy adults. Libraries were prepared and TCR repertoires were sequenced by different laboratories using diverse techniques, in order to increase sequencing depth and limit assay-specific biases. Each donor's leukapheresis produced roughly between roughly 0.85 and 10 billion PBMCs.

Between the V and J ends, shortened by 4 bases and 0 bases respectively, the junction contains 4 bases. CDR1 and CDR2 were assigned from the germline V gene as MDHEN and SYDVKM. Taken from cysteine to phenylalanine, the CDR3 has 13 residues. Just CDR3 DNA is preserved here, 39 bases in frame from base 1. The donors were healthy, HIV-negative adults with no recently reported acute infections or vaccinations. Every donor was a Caucasian adult residing in Nashville, Tennessee, USA. Magnetic negative selection was used to enrich CD4+ T cells, after which naive cells were positively selected on CD45RA and the negative fraction became the memory subset. Blood was collected by leukapheresis, and PBMCs were isolated by Ficoll-Histopaque density gradient centrifugation and then cryopreserved in liquid nitrogen vapor phase. Analytical flow cytometry was used to check the purity and quantity of every magnetically sorted T cell population. Genomic DNA was isolated from each sorted fraction and quantified by UV absorbance on a Nanodrop 2000c.

Using the deep immunoSEQ assay, multiplex PCR amplified TCR CDR3 regions from genomic DNA. Genomic DNA extracted from each cell subset was distributed evenly over all wells of several immunoSEQ 96-well plates, and each plate served as one replicate. For sorted subsets, each replicate PCR was loaded with roughly 200 ng genomic DNA, equivalent to about 30,000 T cell genomes. Purified libraries were measured with a Qubit 3.0 fluorometer, size-checked on a Bioanalyzer 2100, and measured again with the KAPA Library Quantification kit. Every immunoSEQ 96-well plate was sequenced on a dedicated single-read 150-cycle Illumina NextSeq 550 flow cell. In the paper's pipeline: Because the immunoSEQ output included only junctional sequences and no quality scores, the filtering could not be the same as the filtering used for full-length reads. To assign V/J genes and CDR3, sequences were annotated against IMGT germline references using PyIR, a Python wrapper for IgBLAST v1.9. Reads were removed for weak V/J assignments (E-value above 1e-6), missing CDR3, stop codons, out-of-frame junctions, or ambiguous translated residues. A V3J clonotype was defined by an identical inferred V gene, J gene, and CDR3 amino acid sequence. Percentage overlap between repertoires was calculated by dividing the number of shared unique clonotypes by the size of the smaller repertoire. Richness of each repertoire was evaluated using RTK rarefaction, the Chao1 estimator, and Recon v2.1 estimates of unobserved clonotypes. For all TCRbeta clonotypes obtained by the gDNA method from several donors, generation probabilities were computed with OLGA. The source is immuneACCESS, and TCRdb retained only in-frame sequences with V and J called. Part of the clones is not carried over; for the studies checked, unresolved V genes explain less than half of this, and the remainder is unexplained. For V, J and clone size, that table is used; D and trimming come from the DNA. Present in this sample are over 2 million clones, 80% to 95% of which were seen just once. The biggest ten clones account for about 0.36% of the sample.

General conclusions and limits of the study: Pairwise subsampling led to the expectation that sequencing depth would affect the degree of clonotype sharing among donors. Higher generation probabilities were observed for clonotypes shared by all four sorted-subset donors than for non-shared clonotypes. When a few donors were compared, the shared fraction of clonotypes was about 5% for naive CD4, less than 4% for naive CD8, 2.3% for memory CD4, and 0.4% for memory CD8. Because the study included a small number of donors, the genetic and exposure-history diversity represented was limited. Even with the large sequencing depth, rarefaction of the sorted-subset datasets indicated that sequencing was incomplete. Larger estimated clonotype richness was generally found for naive subsets than for memory subsets. Sampling was restricted to blood, and TCR repertoires in tissue are likely to differ from TCR repertoires in blood.

Concerning this clone itself: The clone's antigen remains unknown. No much larger clone exists at a distance of one base, and base qualities are not known.

The clonotype was recovered from a man between 18 and 29 years old in good health. Some clones in this sample may be carry-over from other donors' samples. Sequencing was done on a sample of naive CD4+ T cells from PBMCs. The cell subset or site label for this specimen denotes: CD45RA+ positively selected. Rearrangement joined TRBV28 to TRBJ1-3, with no reliable assignment of the D segment. For the CDR3, the sequence is CASSYTSGNTIYF. DNA sequence: TGTGCCAGCAGTTACACCTCTGGAAACACCATATATTTT.